The 28 T cell receptor beta chains below come from one sample, sequenced in a study of blood T cell repertoires in COVID-19. Using immunoSEQ multiplex PCR, the repertoire was profiled, and TCRdb retains in-frame clones only, with some absent. In the table there are around 100,000 clones, 91% of which are singletons. Sequencing was done on a sample of peripheral blood. These TCRs come from a man in his forties or fifties with active COVID-19.

The chain is built from TRBV5-6 and TRBJ1-5; D not certain. Per the germline V gene, CDR1 is SGHDT and CDR2 is YYEEEE. This CDR3 comprises 15 residues. Trimming removed 6 bases from V and 2 bases from J, with 15 bases in between. CDR3 DNA: TGTGCCAGCACCGCGGGTGGTCCGGGCAATCAGCCCCAGCATTTT. Translating it yields CASTAGGPGNQPQHF.

The chain combines TRBV3-1 (or the pseudogene TRBV3-2) with TRBJ1-2; TRBD1 agrees at 10 bases. V trimming: 4 bases; J trimming: 8 bases; junction bases outside the gene matches: 7. Germline V lookup: CDR1 LGHDT, CDR2 YNNKEL (reference sequence). This CDR3 is built from 14 residues. CDR3 region: CASSPRQGARGYTF. The CDR3 DNA is TGTGCCAGCAGCCCCCGACAGGGGGCGCGAGGCTACACCTTC.

This clone was detected only a few times. For the CDR3, the DNA is TGTGCCAGCAGTTCCCGGGGACTTAGGGGCGGAAACACTGAAGCTTTCTTT. Its protein is CASSSRGLRGGNTEAFF. The chain is built from TRBV6-2 or TRBV6-3 and TRBJ1-1; D is perhaps TRBD1 (5 bases). The CDR3 sequence is 17 residues long. Germline V lookup: CDR1 MNHEY, CDR2 SVGEGT. Trimming took off 4 bases at V and 2 bases at J, with 20 bases between the two ends.

The J gene is TRBJ2-1, the V gene TRBV3-1 (or the pseudogene TRBV3-2), with 14 bases fitting TRBD2. Germline trimming cut 4 bases from V and 6 bases from J; bases unmatched to any gene: 11. The CDR3 extends over 18 amino acids. The germline CDR1 and CDR2 sequences are LGHDT and YNNKEL (reference sequence). CDR3 loop: CASSPGTSGSIRSNEQFF. The DNA of the CDR3 is TGTGCCAGCAGCCCTGGGACTAGCGGGAGTATTCGTTCCAATGAGCAGTTCTTC.

V usage is TRBV2 and J usage is TRBJ2-2; D uncertain. The V and J ends lost 1 base and 4 bases respectively, with 4 bases between them. This CDR3 has 13 amino acids. Germline V gene sequence: CDR1 SNHLY, CDR2 FYNNEI. CDR3 residues: CASSEGSTGELFF. The DNA of the CDR3 is TGTGCCAGCAGTGAAGGTAGCACCGGGGAGCTGTTTTTT.

The chain uses TRBV10-3 and TRBJ1-5; D unresolved. The V end was cut by 11 bases, the J end by 2 bases, with 16 bases between. CDR1 ENHRY and CDR2 SYGVKD come from the germline V gene. This CDR3 is built from 14 residues. The DNA of the CDR3 is TGTGCCTCCCGAGAGGGAATAGGCAATCAGCCCCAGCATTTT. It specifies CASREGIGNQPQHF.

The chain combines TRBV3-1 (or the pseudogene TRBV3-2) with TRBJ2-3, with 8 bases identical to TRBD2. V was clipped by 4 bases and J by 2 bases; unmatched bases: 2. This CDR3 has 14 residues. The germline CDR1 and CDR2 sequences are LGHDT and YNNKEL (reference sequence). DNA of the CDR3: TGTGCCAGCAGCCTTGGACTAGCCACAGATACGCAGTATTTT. Protein: CASSLGLATDTQYF.

This sequence joins TRBV11-2 and TRBJ2-5, with D maybe TRBD2 (5 bases). The CDR3 covers 15 residues. Germline CDR1 SGHAT, CDR2 FQNNGV. Trimming left V 2 bases short and J 0 bases short, with 10 bases between. This chain's CDR3 is CASSLQAGYQETQYF. DNA of the CDR3: TGTGCCAGCAGCTTACAGGCGGGCTACCAAGAGACCCAGTACTTC.

V usage is TRBV7-2 and J usage is TRBJ2-5, with D perhaps TRBD2 (7 bases). Looked up from germline, CDR1 is SGHTA and CDR2 is FQGNSA. There are 16 residues in the CDR3. Trimming took 2 bases from V and 1 from J, leaving 14 bases between them. This chain's CDR3 is CASSLNGGAVQETQYF. In nucleotides, the CDR3 is TGTGCCAGCAGCTTAAATGGGGGGGCTGTCCAAGAGACCCAGTACTTC.

J is TRBJ2-2 and V is TRBV7-2; D is possibly TRBD1 (7 bases). CDR3 length equals 14 residues. Germline V gives CDR1 SGHTA, CDR2 FQGNSA. V was shortened by 5 bases and J by 7 bases, with 14 bases between the two germline ends. The DNA for the CDR3 is TGTGCCAGCAGCCCGACAGGGAGGAGCGGGGAGCTGTTTTTT. Amino acids: CASSPTGRSGELFF.

V is TRBV5-4 and J is TRBJ2-4, with D maybe TRBD1 (6 bases). V lost 0 bases and J 0 bases, leaving 10 bases between the germline ends. This CDR3 region has 16 residues. The germline gives CDR1 SGHNT, CDR2 YYREEE (reference sequence). CDR3 in amino acids: CASSLAGAGAKNIQYF. Written as DNA, the CDR3 is TGTGCCAGCAGCTTGGCAGGGGCAGGAGCCAAAAACATTCAGTACTTC.

V gene TRBV30 combines with J gene TRBJ2-1; D ambiguous. Trimming stripped 3 bases from V and 10 bases from J, with 10 bases between. Per germline, CDR1 GTSNPN and CDR2 SVGIG (reference sequence). CDR3 size: 11 residues. The CDR3 here is CAWRALLEQFF. As DNA, the CDR3 is TGTGCCTGGAGAGCTCTCTTAGAGCAGTTCTTC.

V and J are TRBV27 and TRBJ1-4, with 10 positions matching TRBD1. The germline gives CDR1 MNHEY, CDR2 SMNVEV (reference sequence). This CDR3 is 18 amino acids long. V lost 6 bases, J lost 2 bases, and 12 bases stayed unmatched. CDR3 amino acids: CASSPLGDRGRTNEKLFF. CDR3 coding DNA: TGTGCCAGCAGCCCGCTCGGGGACAGGGGTAGGACTAATGAAAAACTGTTTTTT.

This clone came up once. The chain recombines TRBV25-1 with TRBJ2-3, with TRBD1 as a possible D gene (5 bases). V gave up 1 base and J gave up 2 bases, with 7 bases separating them. This CDR3 comprises 14 residues. CDR1 and CDR2 from the germline V gene are MGHDK and SYGVNS. The DNA of the CDR3 is TGTGCCAGCAGTGAATGGGGCAACACAGATACGCAGTATTTT. This sequence encodes CASSEWGNTDTQYF. Full variable domain (missing parts from reference TRBV25-1 and TRBJ2-3): EADIYQTPRYLVIGTGKKITLECSQTMGHDKMYWYQQDPGMELHLIHYSYGVNSTEKGDLSSESTVSRIRTEHFPLTLESARPSHTSQYLCASSEWGNTDTQYFGPGTRLTVL.

The CDR3 reads CASTPGLGIYNEQFF. CDR3 DNA sequence: TGTGCCAGCACCCCGGGACTAGGTATATACAATGAGCAGTTCTTC. The J gene is TRBJ2-1, the V gene TRBV6-5, with 8 bases lining up with TRBD2. The CDR3 spans 15 residues. V shed 7 bases and J 4 bases; nucleotides not matched to a gene: 9. The germline CDR1 and CDR2 sequences are MNHEY and SVGAGI.

The chain couples TRBV30 to TRBJ2-1; 7 bases agree with TRBD2. From germline, CDR1 is GTSNPN and CDR2 SVGIG (reference sequence). V lost 0 bases and J lost 7; bases outside the gene matches: 9. The CDR3 is 15 amino acids. The CDR3 sequence is CAWSVGAGVSNEQFF. The CDR3 DNA is TGTGCCTGGAGTGTCGGGGCGGGAGTGTCGAATGAGCAGTTCTTC.

The chain is built from TRBV28 and TRBJ1-1, with 7 nucleotides matching TRBD1. J gave up 0 bases and V 8 bases, and 9 bases lay outside the gene matches. Germline V gene data show CDR1 as MDHEN and CDR2 as SYDVKM. The CDR3 is made up of 15 amino acids. The CDR3 protein is CASSPDRPLNTEAFF. The CDR3 coding sequence is TGTGCCAGCTCCCCGGACAGGCCCCTGAACACTGAAGCTTTCTTT.

The gene calls are TRBV7-6 and TRBJ2-3; no definite D call. The V end lost 0 bases, the J end lost 1 base, and 8 bases lay between the germline ends. The V gene's germline CDR1 is SGHVS and CDR2 FNYEAQ. This CDR3 spans 15 amino acids. DNA of the CDR3: TGTGCCAGCAGCTTAGCGCCGCGTGGCACAGATACGCAGTATTTT. This translates into CASSLAPRGTDTQYF.

This clone appeared a single time. The V call is TRBV19, the J call TRBJ2-1, with 10 bases aligning to TRBD2. CDR1 LNHDA and CDR2 SQIVND come from the germline V gene (reference sequence). Trimming at V came to 4 bases and at J to 3 bases, leaving 3 bases not matched to a gene. This CDR3 has 15 amino acids. In DNA form, the CDR3 reads TGTGCCAGTAGTACATGGACTAGCGGCTACAATGAGCAGTTCTTC. This translates into CASSTWTSGYNEQFF.

The J gene is TRBJ2-3, the V gene TRBV6-1, with 7 bases that match TRBD2. The CDR3 contains 18 residues. Germline lookup yields CDR1 MNHNS and CDR2 SASEGT. V lost 4 bases to trimming and J lost 1 base; unmatched junction nucleotides: 14. CDR3 sequence reads: CASSGLAAKGSGTDTQYF. The CDR3 DNA follows: TGTGCCAGCAGTGGCCTAGCGGCCAAGGGGTCCGGCACAGATACGCAGTATTTT.

V and J are TRBV6-6 and TRBJ2-1; the match to TRBD2 covers 10 bases. The CDR3 has 15 amino acids. Looked up from germline, CDR1 is MNHNY and CDR2 is SVGAGI (reference sequence). V lost 2 bases, J lost 3 bases, and 1 base stayed unmatched. This CDR3 reads CASSYGTSDYNEQFF. CDR3 coding DNA: TGTGCCAGCAGTTACGGGACTAGCGACTACAATGAGCAGTTCTTC.

The chain is built from TRBV6-1 and TRBJ1-2, with 8 positions matching TRBD1. CDR1 and CDR2 from the germline V gene are MNHNS and SASEGT. The V gene end was trimmed by 1 base and the J gene end by 4 bases; junction bases not matched to a gene: 8. The CDR3 is 16 amino acids. The CDR3 loop is CASSEDGRGQIYGYTF. CDR3 nucleotides: TGTGCCAGCAGTGAAGATGGCAGGGGGCAGATCTATGGCTACACCTTC.

The rearrangement uses TRBV15 and TRBJ2-2, with D tentatively TRBD2 (6 bases). The CDR3 consists of 17 residues. Per germline, CDR1 LNHNV and CDR2 YYDKDF (reference sequence). With 0 bases removed from V and 6 bases from J, the gap between germline ends came to 17 bases. The CDR3 sequence is CATSRDQPGGVAGELFF. In DNA form, the CDR3 reads TGTGCCACCAGCAGAGATCAACCGGGCGGGGTCGCCGGGGAGCTGTTTTTT.

This chain uses TRBV11-1 with TRBJ2-5; 14 positions match TRBD2. Germline V gene data show CDR1 as SGHAT and CDR2 as FQDESV (reference sequence). There are 15 residues in the CDR3. Unmatched junction bases numbered 4, after V lost 5 bases and J lost 5 bases. The CDR3 protein is CASSQWTSGGETQYF. The CDR3, as DNA: TGTGCCAGCAGCCAGTGGACTAGCGGGGGGGAGACCCAGTACTTC. The full variable domain, its missing parts supplied by reference TRBV11-1 and TRBJ2-5, is EAEVAQSPRYKITEKSQAVAFWCDPISGHATLYWYRQILGQGPELLVQFQDESVVDDSQLPKDRFSAERLKGVDSTLKIQPAELGDSAMYLCASSQWTSGGETQYFGPGTRLLVL.

This chain links TRBV5-8 with TRBJ2-7; 8 bases line up with TRBD1. Germline V gene sequence: CDR1 SGHTS, CDR2 YDEGEE. The J segment lost 5 bases and the V segment lost 3 bases, leaving 10 bases of the junction unmatched. The CDR3 contains 15 residues. CDR3 coding DNA: TGTGCCAGCAGCTGGCGACAGGGGAGGTATGACGAGCAGTACGTC. As protein: CASSWRQGRYDEQYV.

This sequence joins TRBV6-2 or TRBV6-3 and TRBJ2-5, with D uncertain. The ends were cut back, 0 bases at V and 2 bases at J, with 7 bases in the middle. CDR3 length: 14 amino acids. From germline, CDR1 is MNHEY and CDR2 SVGEGT. The CDR3 sequence: CASSYSAQQETQYF. CDR3 nucleotides: TGTGCCAGCAGTTACTCGGCACAGCAAGAGACCCAGTACTTC.

The chain links TRBV6-5 to TRBJ1-1; the match to TRBD1 covers 9 bases. The CDR3 length is 12 residues. V lost 5 bases, J lost 10 bases, and 5 bases stayed unmatched. Per the germline V gene, CDR1 is MNHEY and CDR2 is SVGAGI. The CDR3 protein is CASSLGQGGAFF. The CDR3 nucleotides are TGTGCCAGCAGTCTGGGACAGGGTGGAGCTTTCTTT.

The gene calls are TRBV5-1 and TRBJ1-1, with 10 bases that match TRBD1. Germline V gene data show CDR1 as SGHRS and CDR2 as YFSETQ. The V and J ends lost 0 bases and 3 bases, in that order; junction bases with no gene match: 11. The CDR3 contains 18 residues. In DNA form, the CDR3 reads TGCGCCAGCAGCTTGGAGGTCTGGACAGGGGGTCGGGACACTGAAGCTTTCTTT. This translates into CASSLEVWTGGRDTEAFF.